These T cell receptor beta chains were read from a single sample in a study of T cell responses to AZD1222 COVID-19 vaccine. The assay was immunoSEQ multiplex PCR, and TCRdb's table has in-frame clones only and misses some. The sample has 100,000 to 150,000 clones; around 93% are singletons. The sequenced sample was peripheral blood, obtained 28 days after the second AZD1222 dose. The receptors stem from an adult who received the AZD1222 COVID-19 vaccine. Each CDR3 is given with its conserved first and last residue. A D gene is named only where the DNA matches it firmly. Clone size, where shown, is once, few, many, or a class for clones that have expanded.

clone_size	d_call	j_call	v_call	cdr3_aa	cdr3_nt
-	-	TRBJ2-1	TRBV28	CASMGNEQFF	TGTGCCAGCATGGGCAATGAGCAGTTCTTC
-	-	TRBJ1-2	TRBV10-3	CAISDPGPSLGYTF	TGTGCCATCAGTGATCCAGGTCCCTCGCTTGGCTACACCTTC
-	-	TRBJ1-4	TRBV28	CASRPGGGGFDEKLFF	TGTGCCAGCAGACCCGGAGGGGGGGGTTTTGACGAAAAACTGTTTTTT
-	-	TRBJ2-7	TRBV5-4	CASGWVLDNEQYF	TGTGCCAGCGGATGGGTGTTGGATAACGAGCAGTACTTC
-	-	TRBJ1-1	TRBV6-5	CASSPRRRNAEAFF	TGTGCCAGCAGCCCCCGTCGGAGGAACGCTGAAGCTTTCTTT
-	-	TRBJ1-1	TRBV28	CASSLIAEAFF	TGTGCCAGCAGTTTAATAGCTGAAGCTTTCTTT
-	-	TRBJ1-4	TRBV7-2	CASSFSALNEKLFF	TGTGCCAGCAGCTTTAGCGCTTTAAATGAAAAACTGTTTTTT
-	-	TRBJ2-1	TRBV5-6	CASSFSGDYNEQFF	TGTGCCAGCAGCTTTTCGGGGGATTACAATGAGCAGTTCTTC
-	-	TRBJ2-3	TRBV19	CASRDGGDTQYF	TGTGCCAGTAGGGATGGGGGAGATACGCAGTATTTT
-	-	TRBJ2-3	TRBV24-1	CATSDPTGYGIDTQYF	TGTGCCACCAGTGATCCCACAGGGTATGGGATCGATACGCAGTATTTT
-	TRBD1	TRBJ1-1	TRBV6-4	CASRQEGTARGDTEAFF	TGTGCCAGCAGGCAAGAAGGGACAGCTCGGGGGGACACTGAAGCTTTCTTT
-	-	TRBJ1-3	TRBV13	CASSSATQGWGNTIYF	TGTGCCAGCAGTTCGGCGACTCAGGGCTGGGGAAACACCATATATTTT
few	-	TRBJ1-2	TRBV28	CASNAGAPYGYTF	TGTGCCAGCAACGCAGGGGCGCCCTATGGCTACACCTTC
-	-	TRBJ1-3	TRBV28	CASRNTIYF	TGTGCCAGCAGAAACACCATATATTTT
-	-	TRBJ1-2	TRBV6-5	CASSLQRFSGYTF	TGTGCCAGCAGTTTACAAAGGTTCTCAGGCTACACCTTC
-	-	TRBJ2-7	TRBV11-2	CASSLGGADEQYF	TGTGCCAGCAGCCTGGGCGGCGCGGACGAGCAGTACTTC
-	TRBD1	TRBJ1-1	TRBV18	CASSSGTGRIEAFF	TGTGCCAGCTCATCAGGGACAGGGAGGATCGAAGCTTTCTTT
once	-	TRBJ2-2	TRBV24-1	CATSEAGFKSGELFF	TGTGCCACCAGTGAAGCAGGGTTTAAATCCGGGGAGCTGTTTTTT
-	-	TRBJ1-1	TRBV9	CASSVGSVDTEAFF	TGTGCCAGCAGCGTGGGGAGCGTAGACACTGAAGCTTTCTTT
-	TRBD2	TRBJ2-1	TRBV6-2/TRBV6-3	CASSYSGLAGDPFF	TGTGCCAGCAGTTACTCGGGACTAGCGGGAGACCCGTTCTTC
-	-	TRBJ1-2	TRBV19	CASSPGLVGYTF	TGTGCCAGTAGCCCAGGGTTAGTTGGCTACACCTTC
-	-	TRBJ1-2	TRBV28	CASSFNYGYTF	TGTGCCAGCAGCTTTAACTATGGCTACACCTTC
-	-	TRBJ1-2	TRBV18	CASSPDVGVGYTF	TGTGCCAGCTCACCAGACGTAGGGGTTGGCTACACCTTC
-	-	TRBJ2-5	TRBV6-5	CASSYSFSETQYF	TGTGCCAGCAGTTACTCGTTTTCAGAGACCCAGTACTTC
once	-	TRBJ1-5	TRBV7-8	CASSWTGDNNQPQHF	TGTGCCAGCAGCTGGACGGGGGACAACAATCAGCCCCAGCATTTT
-	TRBD1	TRBJ2-1	TRBV27	CASSTGGTGNEQFF	TGTGCCAGCAGCACAGGGGGCACGGGCAATGAGCAGTTCTTC
-	-	TRBJ1-2	TRBV5-1	CASSPAANYGYTF	TGCGCCAGCAGCCCGGCGGCTAACTATGGCTACACCTTC
-	-	TRBJ1-1	TRBV6-5	CASSLLIQGLNTEAFF	TGTGCCAGCAGTTTACTCATACAGGGATTGAACACTGAAGCTTTCTTT
-	TRBD1	TRBJ1-1	TRBV7-9	CASSLAGQGNTEAFF	TGTGCCAGCAGCTTAGCCGGACAGGGGAACACTGAAGCTTTCTTT
-	-	TRBJ2-1	TRBV18	CASSPLRASYNEQFF	TGTGCCAGCTCACCACTCAGGGCCTCCTACAATGAGCAGTTCTTC
-	TRBD1	TRBJ1-1	TRBV7-2	CASSPVSGQGYSLTEAFF	TGTGCCAGCAGCCCCGTGTCGGGACAGGGGTATTCCTTAACTGAAGCTTTCTTT
-	TRBD1	TRBJ1-5	TRBV5-1	CASSFTGGNQPQHF	TGCGCCAGCAGCTTCACAGGGGGGAATCAGCCCCAGCATTTT
once	-	TRBJ1-2	TRBV5-1	CASSLGDGNYGYTF	TGCGCCAGCAGCTTGGGGGACGGCAACTATGGCTACACCTTC
-	TRBD1	TRBJ2-2	TRBV7-9	CASSTGQGGNGGELFF	TGTGCCAGCAGCACTGGACAGGGAGGAAACGGCGGGGAGCTGTTTTTT
once	-	TRBJ2-1	TRBV7-2	CASSLAGNRVGNEQFF	TGTGCCAGCAGCTTGGCGGGAAATCGAGTAGGTAATGAGCAGTTCTTC
once	-	TRBJ2-7	TRBV5-1	CASSSGQSSYEQYF	TGCGCCAGCAGCTCCGGACAGAGTTCCTACGAGCAGTACTTC
once	TRBD2	TRBJ2-7	TRBV28	CASIWAGALGYGEQYF	TGTGCCAGCATCTGGGCGGGAGCGCTTGGTTATGGGGAGCAGTACTTC
-	-	TRBJ2-1	TRBV2	CASVPSLYNEQFF	TGTGCCAGCGTCCCTTCTCTCTACAATGAGCAGTTCTTC
-	-	TRBJ2-7	TRBV24-1	CATSDYSDSSYEQYF	TGTGCCACCAGTGATTATTCAGATTCCTCCTACGAGCAGTACTTC
-	TRBD2	TRBJ2-7	TRBV27	CASRGLAGSFYEQYF	TGTGCCAGCAGGGGACTAGCGGGGTCATTCTACGAGCAGTACTTC
once	-	TRBJ2-1	TRBV5-1	CASSLDGDNEQFF	TGCGCCAGCAGCTTGGACGGGGACAATGAGCAGTTCTTC
-	-	TRBJ1-1	TRBV2	CASTKGNTEAFF	TGTGCCAGCACAAAGGGGAACACTGAAGCTTTCTTT
-	-	TRBJ2-5	TRBV2	CASSEGRGQETQYF	TGTGCCAGCAGTGAAGGAAGAGGGCAAGAGACCCAGTACTTC
-	TRBD1	TRBJ1-5	TRBV7-9	CASSPSPQGAGWGNQPQHF	TGTGCCAGCAGCCCGTCGCCGCAGGGGGCGGGTTGGGGCAATCAGCCCCAGCATTTT
-	-	TRBJ1-5	TRBV14	CASSQSGRNQPQHF	TGTGCCAGCAGCCAATCAGGGCGCAATCAGCCCCAGCATTTT
-	-	TRBJ2-7	TRBV5-6	CASSLLAEQYF	TGTGCCAGCAGCTTGTTAGCCGAGCAGTACTTC
once	-	TRBJ2-7	TRBV19	CASSIDRASIYEQYF	TGTGCCAGTAGTATAGATCGGGCTAGCATCTACGAGCAGTACTTC
-	TRBD1	TRBJ1-5	TRBV10-3	CAISESDRVTNQPQHF	TGTGCCATCAGTGAGTCGGACAGGGTGACAAATCAGCCCCAGCATTTT
-	TRBD2	TRBJ2-1	TRBV7-7	CASSLSGGTHNEQFF	TGTGCTAGCAGCTTAAGCGGGGGGACGCACAATGAGCAGTTCTTC
-	-	TRBJ1-1	TRBV18	CASSPREGHTEAFF	TGTGCCAGCTCACCACGGGAGGGGCACACTGAAGCTTTCTTT
-	-	TRBJ2-2	TRBV6-6	CASSPRGAGGLTGELFF	TGTGCCAGCAGTCCTCGGGGGGCCGGGGGCCTGACCGGGGAGCTGTTTTTT
-	-	TRBJ1-1	TRBV24-1	CATSDGGVFEAFF	TGTGCCACCAGTGATGGGGGGGTTTTCGAAGCTTTCTTT
-	TRBD1	TRBJ2-7	TRBV7-9	CASSFGTGKDEQYF	TGTGCCAGCAGCTTCGGGACAGGGAAGGACGAGCAGTACTTC
-	-	TRBJ2-2	TRBV2	CATRGLETGELFF	TGTGCCACCAGGGGCCTTGAGACCGGGGAGCTGTTTTTT
-	-	TRBJ2-1	TRBV6-1	CASSEYGFVYNEQFF	TGTGCCAGCAGTGAATACGGTTTCGTCTACAATGAGCAGTTCTTC
once	TRBD1	TRBJ2-6	TRBV4-2	CASSHGQVSSGANVLTF	TGTGCCAGCAGCCACGGACAGGTGAGCTCTGGGGCCAACGTCCTGACTTTC